This T cell receptor beta chain emerged from a study of T cells after yellow fever vaccination. Whole-study context: Preparation of fractions with low cell numbers was performed using SMART-Seq v4 Ultra Low Input.

Findings and limits, study-wide: A large majority of primary-vaccination clones showed up again after the booster (approximately 96% CD4, roughly 91% CD8).

The CDR3 consists of 15 residues. In germline, CDR1 is KGHDR, CDR2 SFDVKD. Trimming left V 3 bases short and J 2 bases short, with 12 bases between. TCRdb called the 5' RACE reads again in MiXCR, with one record for every CDR3 protein. The data show hundreds of thousands of distinct CDR3 sequences, with less than 15% seen just once and about 14% held by the top ten. Points on this clonotype: Its antigen is not known.

The chain couples TRBV24-1 to TRBJ2-5; TRBD1 is a possible D gene (5 bases). The material was PBMCs, obtained on the day of the yellow fever booster vaccination. The sequence came from a young man who received the YFV17D yellow fever vaccine. The CDR3 sequence: CATSDRERGQETQYF. Written as DNA, the CDR3 is TGTGCCACCAGTGATCGAGAAAGGGGACAAGAGACCCAGTACTTC.